The T cell receptor (beta chain) under discussion was sequenced for a study of blood T cell repertoires in COVID-19. In the study overall: There were acute and convalescent COVID-19 samples, and they came from the United States, Italy and Spain. T cells, B-cell-depleted T cells, or PBMCs supplied cDNA or gDNA.

Per the study methods: Reference gene primer amplification gave estimated nucleated cell counts. This table comes from immunoSEQ multiplex PCR, and its TCRdb copy is limited to in-frame clones, with some not included. V, J and clone size reflect that table, while D and trimming were determined from the DNA. The sample holds some 180,000 clones, more than 70% seen once. In germline, CDR1 is MNHEY, CDR2 SMNVEV (reference sequence). This CDR3 contains 12 residues. V gave up 8 bases and J gave up 4 bases, with 11 bases separating them. This sequence was found in a woman aged 55 to 70 with acute or convalescent COVID-19. The sample taken for sequencing was peripheral blood. The chain joins TRBV27 to TRBJ1-1, with D tentatively TRBD1 (5 bases). The CDR3 DNA is TGTGCCAGCGGCCCGGGGGGCACTGAAGCTTTCTTT. It codes for CASGPGGTEAFF.